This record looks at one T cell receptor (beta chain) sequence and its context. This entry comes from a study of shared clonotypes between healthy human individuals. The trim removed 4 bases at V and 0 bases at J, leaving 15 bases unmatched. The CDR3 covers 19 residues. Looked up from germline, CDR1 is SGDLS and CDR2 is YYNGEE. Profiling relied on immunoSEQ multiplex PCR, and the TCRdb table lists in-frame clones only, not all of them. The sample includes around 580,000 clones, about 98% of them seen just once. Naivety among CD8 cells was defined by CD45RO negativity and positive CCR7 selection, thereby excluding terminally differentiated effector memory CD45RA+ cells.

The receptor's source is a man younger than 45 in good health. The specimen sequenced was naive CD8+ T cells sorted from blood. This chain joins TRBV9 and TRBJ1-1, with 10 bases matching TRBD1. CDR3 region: CASSPDRGAFLSMNTEAFF. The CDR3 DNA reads TGTGCCAGCAGCCCGGACAGGGGGGCTTTTCTCTCGATGAACACTGAAGCTTTCTTT.